These 27 T cell receptor beta chains came from one sample sequenced in a study of blood T cell repertoires in COVID-19. Some clones are missing from TCRdb's copy, which holds only in-frame ones; the method was immunoSEQ multiplex PCR. The sample lists 55,000 to 65,000 clones; about 90% were seen once. The sequencing sample was made of peripheral blood. The receptors were sampled from a man of 80 years or more in a cohort sampled during active COVID-19.

This clone was counted once. The chain links TRBV19 to TRBJ2-5; tentative D call: TRBD2 (5 bases). CDR3 size: 14 residues. V was pared by 7 bases and J by 1 base, with 13 bases between. CDR1 is LNHDA, CDR2 SQIVND, per germline (reference sequence). The CDR3 DNA sequence: TGTGCCAGTAAAAGGGCGGGTGTCCAAGAGACCCAGTACTTC. This translates into CASKRAGVQETQYF.

The chain has TRBV11-3 and TRBJ1-1, with TRBD1 matching over 7 bases. J gave up 5 bases and V 1 base, and 13 bases lay outside the gene matches. CDR1 and CDR2 from the germline V gene are SGHNT and YENEEA. This CDR3 has 17 amino acids. The CDR3 is CASSLAIKGASGTEAFF. Here the CDR3 DNA reads TGTGCCAGCAGCTTAGCAATCAAGGGGGCAAGTGGGACTGAAGCTTTCTTT.

This rearrangement joins TRBV6-1 to TRBJ1-2; 7 bases are a match to TRBD1. The V gene's germline CDR1 is MNHNS and CDR2 SASEGT. The CDR3 has 14 amino acids. V lost 3 bases to trimming and J lost 7 bases; unmatched junction nucleotides: 8. DNA of the CDR3: TGTGCCAGCAGTGAGAGGGGGCGTCCCGCTGGCTACACCTTC. It specifies CASSERGRPAGYTF.

In its sample, this clone was seen once. The chain is built from TRBV7-2 and TRBJ2-7, with 7 positions matching TRBD1. The CDR3 has 13 residues. V shed 6 bases, J shed 7 bases, and the junction held 9 bases outside the gene matches. CDR1 and CDR2 (germline): SGHTA, FQGNSA. The CDR3 bases are TGTGCCAGCAGACCCGGGACAGTCGGGGAGCAGTACTTC. Amino acid sequence: CASRPGTVGEQYF.

This chain connects TRBV15 to TRBJ2-4; the match to TRBD1 covers 9 bases. CDR3 length: 15 amino acids. Germline V gene lookup returns CDR1 LNHNV and CDR2 YYDKDF (reference sequence). The V segment lost 3 bases and the J segment 7 bases; nucleotides outside the gene matches: 7. The CDR3 coding sequence is TGTGCCACCAGCAGGAGTGGGACAGGGAAGAACATTCAGTACTTC. This codes for CATSRSGTGKNIQYF.

This clone was counted a few times. V and J are TRBV2 and TRBJ2-5, with TRBD2 matching over 10 bases. Looked up from germline, CDR1 is SNHLY and CDR2 is FYNNEI. The CDR3 covers 17 residues. J was trimmed by 6 bases and V by 7 bases; bases with no gene match: 17. CDR3 in amino acids: CASMVSGSSGSDKTQYF. The CDR3, as DNA: TGTGCCAGCATGGTATCGGGTTCTAGCGGGAGTGATAAGACCCAGTACTTC.

The CDR3 region is CASSLGAGALDPTEAFF. CDR3 bases: TGCGCCAGCAGCTTGGGGGCGGGGGCGCTGGACCCCACTGAAGCTTTCTTT. The chain links TRBV5-1 to TRBJ1-1; D is perhaps TRBD1 (6 bases). Between the trimmed V and J ends, which lost 0 bases and 4 bases, there was a span of 19 bases. There are 17 residues in the CDR3. The V gene's germline CDR1 is SGHRS and CDR2 YFSETQ.

The chain has TRBV5-1 and TRBJ2-7; TRBD1 matches 8 bases. Per the germline V gene, CDR1 is SGHRS and CDR2 is YFSETQ. The CDR3 is made up of 16 amino acids. Trimming took 1 base from V and 0 from J; bases not matched to a gene: 6. The CDR3 loop reads CASSLQGQDSSYEQYF. The CDR3 DNA reads as TGCGCCAGCAGCTTGCAGGGACAGGATAGCTCCTACGAGCAGTACTTC.

V usage is TRBV19 and J usage is TRBJ2-1; 11 positions match TRBD1. From germline, CDR1 is LNHDA and CDR2 SQIVND (reference sequence). The CDR3 contains 14 residues. Trimming removed 3 bases from V and 9 bases from J; junction bases left unmatched: 4. This CDR3 is CASSIRDRGTEQFF. The CDR3 coding sequence is TGTGCCAGTAGTATCCGGGACAGGGGGACTGAGCAGTTCTTC.

J is TRBJ2-7 and V is TRBV20-1, with a weak D call TRBD2 (6 bases). The germline gives CDR1 DFQATT, CDR2 SNEGSKA (reference sequence). The CDR3 loop spans 14 amino acids. Between the trimmed V and J ends, which lost 3 bases and 0 bases, there was a span of 12 bases. CDR3 residues: CSASEGGSSYEQYF. In nucleotides, the CDR3 is TGCAGTGCTAGTGAGGGAGGTAGCTCCTACGAGCAGTACTTC.

In this sample, this clone turned up a few times. V gene TRBV5-1 combines with J gene TRBJ1-4, with a possible D match to TRBD1 (6 bases). This CDR3 has 14 residues. Per germline, CDR1 SGHRS and CDR2 YFSETQ. The ends were cut back, 7 bases at V and 7 bases at J, with 17 bases in the middle. The CDR3 DNA reads TGCGCCAGCGGAGATACAGGGTTGGGTGAAAAACTGTTTTTT. Translation: CASGDTGLGEKLFF.

This sequence joins TRBV30 and TRBJ2-3; tentative D call: TRBD1 (8 bases). The CDR3 contains 14 residues. The germline CDR1 and CDR2 sequences are GTSNPN and SVGIG (reference sequence). V was clipped by 0 bases and J by 3 bases, with 10 bases between them. The CDR3 DNA reads as TGTGCCTGGAGTGTACAGGGGGGGACAGATACGCAGTATTTT. It codes for CAWSVQGGTDTQYF.

The rearrangement joins TRBV27 to TRBJ2-6; no definite D call. Germline V CDR1 and CDR2: MNHEY, SMNVEV (reference sequence). The CDR3 runs 16 residues. V shed 2 bases and J shed 0 bases, with 8 bases lying between them. The CDR3 is CASSLSVGSGANVLTF. For the CDR3, the DNA is TGTGCCAGCAGTTTAAGTGTCGGCTCTGGGGCCAACGTCCTGACTTTC.

CDR3 in DNA: TGTGCCTGGAGTGTAGCCCCCTCAGGGACTAACTATGGCTACACCTTC. Translated, it gives CAWSVAPSGTNYGYTF. The J gene is TRBJ1-2, the V gene TRBV30; weak D call: TRBD1 (5 bases). Germline CDR1 is GTSNPN and CDR2 is SVGIG (reference sequence). The V end was cut by 0 bases, the J end by 0 bases, with 14 bases between. The CDR3 loop spans 16 amino acids.

The chain has TRBV30 and TRBJ2-2; 10 nucleotides match TRBD1. This CDR3 spans 16 amino acids. Germline V gene sequence: CDR1 GTSNPN, CDR2 SVGIG (reference sequence). V shed 2 bases, J shed 6 bases, and the junction held 9 bases outside the gene matches. CDR3 nucleotides: TGTGCCTGGAGTTTTCCGGGACAGGGGATGCCCGGGGAGCTGTTTTTT. Amino acid sequence: CAWSFPGQGMPGELFF.

V and J are TRBV6-5 and TRBJ2-5; 13 nucleotides match TRBD2. The CDR3 length is 13 residues. Germline V gives CDR1 MNHEY, CDR2 SVGAGI. With V trimmed by 8 bases and J by 7 bases, 4 bases remained unmatched. The CDR3: CASGRTSGGTQYF. In nucleotides, the CDR3 is TGTGCCAGCGGAAGGACTAGCGGGGGGACCCAGTACTTC.

The genes are TRBV30 and TRBJ2-1; D may be TRBD2 (5 bases). V was cut by 2 bases and J by 0 bases, with 8 bases left in between. This CDR3 has 14 amino acids. Germline V gene data show CDR1 as GTSNPN and CDR2 as SVGIG (reference sequence). CDR3 sequence (DNA): TGTGCCTGGAGTCGAGGGAGCTCCTACAATGAGCAGTTCTTC. As protein: CAWSRGSSYNEQFF.

This clone occurred once. The V call is TRBV3-1 (or the pseudogene TRBV3-2), the J call TRBJ2-3; 8 bases fit TRBD2. CDR3 length equals 17 residues. V was clipped by 1 base and J by 7 bases; unmatched bases: 13. Germline V gene lookup returns CDR1 LGHDT and CDR2 YNNKEL (reference sequence). In nucleotides, the CDR3 is TGTGCCAGCAGCCAAGGGGTTTTGGCGGGAGGTGGAAATACGCAGTATTTT. Its protein is CASSQGVLAGGGNTQYF.

The chain is built from TRBV6-5 and TRBJ1-2, with 11 bases fitting TRBD1. V was pared by 8 bases and J by 12 bases, with 5 bases of the junction left unmatched. Germline values: CDR1 MNHEY, CDR2 SVGAGI. The CDR3 spans 11 residues. CDR3 sequence reads: CASGRTGGNTF. The CDR3 coding sequence is TGTGCCAGCGGGAGGACAGGGGGCAACACCTTC.

CDR3 amino acids: CSASGQGKLFF. The CDR3 DNA sequence: TGCAGTGCTAGCGGACAGGGAAAACTGTTTTTT. The V call is TRBV20-1, the J call TRBJ1-4; 8 nucleotides match TRBD1. With 3 bases clipped from V and 10 bases from J, the junction kept 1 base outside the gene matches. Germline V CDR1 and CDR2: DFQATT, SNEGSKA (reference sequence). The CDR3 loop spans 11 amino acids.

This chain uses TRBV5-6 with TRBJ1-2, with a weak D call TRBD1 (6 bases). This CDR3 spans 13 amino acids. V was clipped by 4 bases and J by 4 bases, with 11 bases between them. Germline V gives CDR1 SGHDT, CDR2 YYEEEE. The CDR3 region has the DNA TGTGCCAGCAGCGTGGACAGTGTCTATGGCTACACCTTC. Protein sequence: CASSVDSVYGYTF. Together with reference TRBV5-6 and TRBJ1-2, the CDR3 gives the full variable domain: DAGVTQSPTHLIKTRGQQVTLRCSPKSGHDTVSWYQQALGQGPQFIFQYYEEEERQRGNFPDRFSGHQFPNYSSELNVNALLLGDSALYLCASSVDSVYGYTFGSGTRLTVV.

This CDR3 reads CASRGTGVYNEQFF. Written as DNA, the CDR3 is TGTGCCAGCAGAGGGACAGGGGTCTACAATGAGCAGTTCTTC. The rearrangement uses TRBV6-5 and TRBJ2-1, with 10 bases fitting TRBD1. This CDR3 region has 14 residues. The trim removed 6 bases at V and 3 bases at J, leaving 2 bases unmatched. Germline-derived CDR1 and CDR2 are MNHEY and SVGAGI.

The chain links TRBV7-3 to TRBJ2-5; 9 bases fit TRBD2. Unmatched junction bases numbered 2, after V lost 2 bases and J lost 1 base. CDR1 is SGHTA, CDR2 FQGTGA, per germline. The CDR3 is 15 amino acids. This chain's CDR3 is CASSLLAGFQETQYF. The CDR3 DNA sequence: TGTGCCAGCAGCTTACTAGCGGGGTTCCAAGAGACCCAGTACTTC.

V gene TRBV29-1 combines with J gene TRBJ2-3, with a tentative D call TRBD2 (6 bases). This CDR3 contains 14 residues. Germline loops: CDR1 SQVTM, CDR2 ANQGSEA. Trimming shortened V by 4 bases and J by 0 bases, and 11 bases separated the two germline ends. CDR3 sequence: CSVGYGGSTDTQYF. CDR3 in DNA: TGCAGCGTTGGTTATGGGGGGAGCACAGATACGCAGTATTTT.

This chain connects TRBV19 to TRBJ1-2; D gene ambiguous. The V gene's germline CDR1 is LNHDA and CDR2 SQIVND (reference sequence). The V end lost 3 bases, the J end lost 3 bases, and 8 bases lay between the germline ends. The CDR3 covers 13 residues. The CDR3 sequence is CASSISKDYGYTF. CDR3 coding DNA: TGTGCCAGTAGTATTAGTAAAGACTATGGCTACACCTTC.

This chain links TRBV13 with TRBJ1-1; no definite D call. The ends were cut back, 4 bases at V and 6 bases at J, with 12 bases in the middle. The CDR3 contains 13 residues. Germline values: CDR1 PRHDT, CDR2 FYEKMQ (reference sequence). The CDR3 bases are TGTGCCAGCAGCTATGTCCAGGCCTCTGAAGCTTTCTTT. It specifies CASSYVQASEAFF.

The chain links TRBV19 to TRBJ1-1, with TRBD1 matching over 7 bases. After removal of 5 bases from V and 2 bases from J, the junction contained 5 bases not matched to a gene. The CDR3 is 14 amino acids. Germline lookup yields CDR1 LNHDA and CDR2 SQIVND (reference sequence). The CDR3 spells CASSPGQFNTEAFF. The DNA of the CDR3 is TGTGCCAGTAGTCCGGGACAGTTCAACACTGAAGCTTTCTTT.